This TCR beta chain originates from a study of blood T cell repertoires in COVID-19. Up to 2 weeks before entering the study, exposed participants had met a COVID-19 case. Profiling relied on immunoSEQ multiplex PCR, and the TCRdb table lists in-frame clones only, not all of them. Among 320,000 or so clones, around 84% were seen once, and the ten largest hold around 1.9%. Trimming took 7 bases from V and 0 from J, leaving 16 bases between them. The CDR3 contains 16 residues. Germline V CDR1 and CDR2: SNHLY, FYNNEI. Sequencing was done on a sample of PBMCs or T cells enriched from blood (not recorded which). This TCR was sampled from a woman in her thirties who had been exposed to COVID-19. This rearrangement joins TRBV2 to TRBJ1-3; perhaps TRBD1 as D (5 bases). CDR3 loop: CASILTAPSSGNTIYF. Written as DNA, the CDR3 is TGTGCCAGCATCCTGACAGCCCCGAGCTCTGGAAACACCATATATTTT.